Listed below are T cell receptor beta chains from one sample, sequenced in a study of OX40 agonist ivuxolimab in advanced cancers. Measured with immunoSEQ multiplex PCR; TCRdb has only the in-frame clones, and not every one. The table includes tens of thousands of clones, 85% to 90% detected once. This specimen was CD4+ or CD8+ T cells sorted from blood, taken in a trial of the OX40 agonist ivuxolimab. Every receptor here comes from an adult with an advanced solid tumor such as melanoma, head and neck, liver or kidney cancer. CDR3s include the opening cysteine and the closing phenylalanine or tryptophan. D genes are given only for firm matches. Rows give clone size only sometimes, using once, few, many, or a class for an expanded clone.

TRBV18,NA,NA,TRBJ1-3,TGTGCCAGCTCCCGAGGCGGCGGAGAAGGAAACACCATATATTTT,CASSRGGGEGNTIYF
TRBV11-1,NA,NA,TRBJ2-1,TGTGCCAGCAGCTTGGGCCCTGGCGATGAGCAGTTCTTC,CASSLGPGDEQFF
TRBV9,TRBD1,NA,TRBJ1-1,TGTGCCAGCAGCGTAGATGGGACAGGGAAAACTGAAGCTTTCTTT,CASSVDGTGKTEAFF
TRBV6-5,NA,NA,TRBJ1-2,TGTGCCAGCAGTTACCATCAGGGCACAAACTATGGCTACACCTTC,CASSYHQGTNYGYTF
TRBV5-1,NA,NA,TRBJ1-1,TGCGCCAGCAGCCCGGACTCGAGCACTGAAGCTTTCTTT,CASSPDSSTEAFF
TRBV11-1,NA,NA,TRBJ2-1,TGTGCCAGCAGCTTAGCGCTGATAGACAATGAGCAGTTCTTC,CASSLALIDNEQFF
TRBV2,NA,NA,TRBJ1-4,TGTGCCAGCAGGGGGACGTCAGATAATGAAAAACTGTTTTTT,CASRGTSDNEKLFF
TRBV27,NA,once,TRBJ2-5,TGTGCCAGCAGTTTAGACTCCTTGGAGACCCAGTACTTC,CASSLDSLETQYF
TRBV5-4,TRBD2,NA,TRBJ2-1,TGTGCCAGCAGCTTGAGACTAGCGGGGAAAGAGCAGTTCTTC,CASSLRLAGKEQFF
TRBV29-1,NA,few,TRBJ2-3,TGCAGCGGAACGCCGGGGGCCGGCACAGATACGCAGTATTTT,CSGTPGAGTDTQYF
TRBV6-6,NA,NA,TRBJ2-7,TGTGCCAGCAGCGAAACCTACGAGCAGTACTTC,CASSETYEQYF
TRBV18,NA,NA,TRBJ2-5,TGTGCCAGCTCACCAGGGGGAAACAGGGCTGAGACCCAGTACTTC,CASSPGGNRAETQYF
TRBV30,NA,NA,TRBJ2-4,TGTGCCTGGAGTCGAGGGGACGACCTAGCCAAAAACATTCAGTACTTC,CAWSRGDDLAKNIQYF
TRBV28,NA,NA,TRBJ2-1,TGTGCCACCTTTGGGGTGGTTGAGCAGTTCTTC,CATFGVVEQFF
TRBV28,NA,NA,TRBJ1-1,TGTGCCAGCAGCCCACACACGAACACTGAAGCTTTCTTT,CASSPHTNTEAFF
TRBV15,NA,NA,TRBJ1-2,TGTGCCACCAGCAGAGATTTGGGCGCGGGCTACACCTTC,CATSRDLGAGYTF
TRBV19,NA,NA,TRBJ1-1,TGTGCCAGTAAAAAACGGGACACCGCTGAAGCTTTCTTT,CASKKRDTAEAFF
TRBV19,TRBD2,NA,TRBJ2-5,TGTGCCAGTAGTATTGGAACTAGCGGGAGCCAAGAGACCCAGTACTTC,CASSIGTSGSQETQYF
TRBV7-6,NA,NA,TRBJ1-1,TGTGCCAGCAGCTTAGGGGGGAGTATGAACACTGAAGCTTTCTTT,CASSLGGSMNTEAFF
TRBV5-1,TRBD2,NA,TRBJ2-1,TGCGCCAGCTTCCGGGGCAGCGGGAGCGATGAGCAGTTCTTC,CASFRGSGSDEQFF
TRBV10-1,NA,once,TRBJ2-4,TGCGCCAGCAGTGTCCTCCGGGACCCCGGAGTTCTTCGTAACATTCAGTACTTC,CASSVLRDPGVLRNIQYF
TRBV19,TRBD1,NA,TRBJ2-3,TGTGCCAGTAGTAGACAGGGGGCGCGGGGCACAGATACGCAGTATTTT,CASSRQGARGTDTQYF
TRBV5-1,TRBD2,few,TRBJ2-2,TGCGCCAGCAGCTTAATGGGACTAGCGGGAATTGTCGGGGAGCTGTTTTTT,CASSLMGLAGIVGELFF
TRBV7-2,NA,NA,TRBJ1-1,TGTGCCAGCAGCTTATTTGCCAGGGGTACCACTGAAGCTTTCTTT,CASSLFARGTTEAFF
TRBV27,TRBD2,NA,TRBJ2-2,TGTGCCAGCAGTACGTTAGCGGGAGCGCTCACCGGGGAGCTGTTTTTT,CASSTLAGALTGELFF
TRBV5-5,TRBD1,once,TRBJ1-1,TGTGCCAGCGTCCGGGACAGGGGGCCCACTGAAGCTTTCTTT,CASVRDRGPTEAFF
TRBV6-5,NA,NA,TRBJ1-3,TGTGCCAGCAGGCCCGGGCCCAGTGGAAACACCATATATTTT,CASRPGPSGNTIYF
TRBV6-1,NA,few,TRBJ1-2,TGTGCCAGCAGTGAAGTGGGTGGGGACTATGGCTACACCTTC,CASSEVGGDYGYTF
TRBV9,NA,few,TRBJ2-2,TGTGCCAGCAGCGTAATCGGTACCGGGGAGCTGTTTTTT,CASSVIGTGELFF
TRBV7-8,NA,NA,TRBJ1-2,TGTGCCAGCAGCGTGGGCGGGATCGCTGGCTACACCTTC,CASSVGGIAGYTF
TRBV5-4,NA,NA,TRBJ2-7,TGTGCCAGCAGCCTGGCGGCCTCCCACGAGCAGTACTTC,CASSLAASHEQYF
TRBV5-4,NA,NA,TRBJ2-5,TGTGCCAGCAGCTCGGACAAACAGAAGGAGACCCAGTACTTC,CASSSDKQKETQYF
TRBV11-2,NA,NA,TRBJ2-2,TGTGCCAGCAGCTTAAACAGGGCGCCCGGGGAGCTGTTTTTT,CASSLNRAPGELFF
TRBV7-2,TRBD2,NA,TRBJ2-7,TGTGCCAGCAGCGAGGGACTAGCGGGAGCCGGCGAGCAGTACTTC,CASSEGLAGAGEQYF
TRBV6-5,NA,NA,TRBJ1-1,TGTGCCAGCAGTTACTCGGGATCGACTGAAGCTTTCTTT,CASSYSGSTEAFF
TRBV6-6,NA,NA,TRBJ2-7,TGTGCCAGCACGTTACAGGATTCCTACGAGCAGTACTTC,CASTLQDSYEQYF
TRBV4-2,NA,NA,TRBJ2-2,TGTGCCAGCAGCCAAGATCCTTTGAACACCGGGGAGCTGTTTTTT,CASSQDPLNTGELFF
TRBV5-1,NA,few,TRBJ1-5,TGCGCCAGCAGCTTGGACAGTAATCAGCCCCAGCATTTT,CASSLDSNQPQHF
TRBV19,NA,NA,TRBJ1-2,TGTGCCAGTAGTATAGAGAAGGGATTTAACTATGGCTACACCTTC,CASSIEKGFNYGYTF
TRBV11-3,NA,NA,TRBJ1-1,TGTGCCAGCAGCTTTACAGGGTCGGCCACTGAAGCTTTCTTT,CASSFTGSATEAFF
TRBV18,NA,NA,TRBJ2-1,TGTGCCAGCTCACCAAGTACGGGACTCTCCTACAATGAGCAGTTCTTC,CASSPSTGLSYNEQFF
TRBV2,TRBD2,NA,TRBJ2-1,TGTGCCAGCAGCGAGACTAGCGGCCATGAGCAGTTCTTC,CASSETSGHEQFF
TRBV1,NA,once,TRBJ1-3,TGCACCAGCAGCTACCGGACAGACTCTGGAAACACCATATATTTT,CTSSYRTDSGNTIYF
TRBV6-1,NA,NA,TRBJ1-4,TGTGCCAGCAGTGAGAACAGTGAAAAACTGTTTTTT,CASSENSEKLFF
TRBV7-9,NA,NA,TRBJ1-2,TGTGCCAGCAGCTTAGGAGGATCTAACTATGGCTACACCTTC,CASSLGGSNYGYTF
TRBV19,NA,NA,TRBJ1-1,TGTGCCAGTAGTATGGCACCCGAAAACACTGAAGCTTTCTTT,CASSMAPENTEAFF
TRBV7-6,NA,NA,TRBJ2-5,TGTGCCAGCAGCTTATCAGCCAGCCAAGAGACCCAGTACTTC,CASSLSASQETQYF
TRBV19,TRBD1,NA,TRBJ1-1,TGTGCCAGTAGTAGCTCCGGACAGGGGAGAGGTGAAGCTTTCTTT,CASSSSGQGRGEAFF
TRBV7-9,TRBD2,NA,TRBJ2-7,TGTGCCAGCAGCTTAGGCACTAGCGGGAGGGGATTATACGAGCAGTACTTC,CASSLGTSGRGLYEQYF
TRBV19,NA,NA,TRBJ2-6,TGTGCCAGTAGTATCGGGGGACCTGGGGCCAACGTCCTGACTTTC,CASSIGGPGANVLTF
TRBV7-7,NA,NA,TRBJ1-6,TGTGCTAGCAGCTTAGTTGTGGATTCACCCCTCCACTTT,CASSLVVDSPLHF
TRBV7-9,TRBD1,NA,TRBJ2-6,TGTGCCAGCAGCTTAATCGGGGACAGCTCTGGGGCCAACGTCCTGACTTTC,CASSLIGDSSGANVLTF
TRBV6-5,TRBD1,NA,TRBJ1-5,TGTGCCAGCAGTCCCGGGACAGCAGACAATCAGCCCCAGCATTTT,CASSPGTADNQPQHF
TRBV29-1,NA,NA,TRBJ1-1,TGCAGCGTTCAACCGTTCCTCCTCGAAACTGAAGCTTTCTTT,CSVQPFLLETEAFF
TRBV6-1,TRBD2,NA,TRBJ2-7,TGTGCCAGCAGTGAAGGAAGTGGTCTACTAGCGGGACTTTCCTACGAGCAGTACTTC,CASSEGSGLLAGLSYEQYF
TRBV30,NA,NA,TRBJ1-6,TGTGCCTGGAGTGTATTACAGAATTCACCCCTCCACTTT,CAWSVLQNSPLHF
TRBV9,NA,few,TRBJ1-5,TGTGCCAGCAGCGTAGAACCCAATCAGCCCCAGCATTTT,CASSVEPNQPQHF
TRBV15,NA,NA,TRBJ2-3,TGTGCCACCAGCGCCCGGGACTCCGGGGGCACAGATACGCAGTATTTT,CATSARDSGGTDTQYF
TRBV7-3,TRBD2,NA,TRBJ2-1,TGTGCCAGCAGGAGGACTAGCGACGGTGAGCAGTTCTTC,CASRRTSDGEQFF